One and the same sample provided the 23 T cell receptor beta chains below, sequenced in a study of blood T cell repertoires in COVID-19. Data came from immunoSEQ multiplex PCR; TCRdb stores just in-frame clones and leaves some out. The profile shows about 160,000 clones, 75% to 90% of them singletons. The material sequenced was peripheral blood. These receptors were collected from a man aged 70-80 years with acute or convalescent COVID-19.

The chain employs TRBV30 and TRBJ2-2; 11 positions match TRBD2. CDR3 length: 16 residues. Unmatched junction bases numbered 7, after V lost 4 bases and J lost 3 bases. Germline V gene lookup returns CDR1 GTSNPN and CDR2 SVGIG (reference sequence). CDR3 DNA sequence: TGTGCCTGGACCTATAGCGGGGGGGGCTACACCGGGGAGCTGTTTTTT. It translates to CAWTYSGGGYTGELFF.

The chain employs TRBV27 and TRBJ1-3; D is possibly TRBD1 (5 bases). Between the trimmed V and J ends, which lost 3 bases and 0 bases, there was a span of 12 bases. The CDR3 is 16 amino acids. Germline assignment: CDR1 MNHEY and CDR2 SMNVEV (reference sequence). DNA for the CDR3: TGTGCCAGCAGTTTCGGGGGGGGTATCTCTGGAAACACCATATATTTT. It translates to CASSFGGGISGNTIYF.

The chain combines TRBV28 with TRBJ1-3; perhaps TRBD1 as D (6 bases). V was shortened by 7 bases and J by 4 bases, with 14 bases between the two germline ends. Germline assignment: CDR1 MDHEN and CDR2 SYDVKM. The CDR3 is made up of 14 amino acids. CDR3 DNA: TGTGCCAGCACCTCCTCCAGGGGCGGAAACACCATATATTTT. Protein sequence: CASTSSRGGNTIYF.

The chain links TRBV5-6 to TRBJ2-7, with 10 bases matching TRBD1. Trimming cost V 3 bases and J 3 bases; bases outside gene matches: 9. CDR1 and CDR2 from the germline V gene are SGHDT and YYEEEE. The CDR3 totals 16 residues. CDR3 residues: CASSSHGTGALYEQYF. CDR3 DNA: TGTGCCAGCAGCTCGCACGGGACAGGGGCCCTCTACGAGCAGTACTTC.

The V gene is TRBV6-5, the J gene TRBJ1-3; 9 bases map to TRBD1. Per germline, CDR1 MNHEY and CDR2 SVGAGI. V lost 6 bases and J lost 7; bases outside the gene matches: 7. The CDR3 extends over 14 amino acids. CDR3 in amino acids: CASRVTGGANTIYF. DNA for the CDR3: TGTGCCAGCAGGGTAACAGGGGGCGCGAACACCATATATTTT.

The V gene is TRBV28, the J gene TRBJ1-4; no definite D call. Germline V lookup: CDR1 MDHEN, CDR2 SYDVKM. V was cut by 2 bases and J by 12 bases, with 10 bases left in between. The CDR3 extends over 12 amino acids. The CDR3 DNA reads as TGTGCCAGCAGTTTAATGCGGCAACAACTGTTTTTT. This sequence encodes CASSLMRQQLFF.

This sequence joins TRBV20-1 and TRBJ2-3; D is unclear. V was shortened by 8 bases and J by 3 bases, with 9 bases between the two germline ends. The length of the CDR3 is 11 residues. Germline V gene sequence: CDR1 DFQATT, CDR2 SNEGSKA (reference sequence). The CDR3 sequence is CSLLVTDTQYF. In nucleotides, the CDR3 is TGCAGTCTTCTTGTAACAGATACGCAGTATTTT.

The V and J genes are TRBV11-2 and TRBJ1-2; 7 positions match TRBD1. V was clipped by 5 bases and J by 8 bases; unmatched bases: 14. This CDR3 spans 15 amino acids. The germline gives CDR1 SGHAT, CDR2 FQNNGV. The CDR3 sequence: CASSIRQGADGGYTF. The CDR3 DNA is TGTGCCAGCAGCATAAGACAGGGCGCGGATGGCGGCTACACCTTC.

The rearrangement joins TRBV29-1 to TRBJ1-1; 9 bases match TRBD1. Trimming at V came to 5 bases and at J to 4 bases, leaving 5 bases not matched to a gene. The germline CDR1 and CDR2 sequences are SQVTM and ANQGSEA. CDR3 length: 13 amino acids. The CDR3 reads CSVLETGGTEAFF. In DNA form, the CDR3 reads TGCAGCGTTCTGGAGACAGGGGGCACTGAAGCTTTCTTT. The complete variable domain, with remaining parts taken from reference TRBV29-1 and TRBJ1-1, reads SAVISQKPSRDICQRGTSLTIQCQVDSQVTMMFWYRQQPGQSLTLIATANQGSEATYESGFVIDKFPISRPNLTFSTLTVSNMSPEDSSIYLCSVLETGGTEAFFGQGTRLTVV.

The gene calls are TRBV18 and TRBJ2-4, with D maybe TRBD1 (5 bases). The germline V gene has CDR1 KGHSH and CDR2 LQKENI. V lost 2 bases to trimming and J lost 7 bases, with 9 bases between them. This CDR3 has 13 residues. CDR3 sequence reads: CASSPEGVNIQYF. The DNA of the CDR3 is TGTGCCAGCTCACCAGAAGGGGTGAACATTCAGTACTTC. Based on the CDR3 plus reference TRBV18 and TRBJ2-4, the full variable domain is NAGVMQNPRHLVRRRGQEARLRCSPMKGHSHVYWYRQLPEEGLKFMVYLQKENIIDESGMPKERFSAEFPKEGPSILRIQQVVRGDSAAYFCASSPEGVNIQYFGAGTRLSVL.

This chain connects TRBV19 to TRBJ2-1, with 8 bases fitting TRBD2. The germline gives CDR1 LNHDA, CDR2 SQIVND (reference sequence). The ends lost 3 bases at V and 6 bases at J; junction bases unmatched: 7. The CDR3 covers 15 residues. This CDR3 is CASSIFGTSTNEQFF. In DNA, the CDR3 is TGTGCCAGTAGTATCTTCGGGACTAGTACCAATGAGCAGTTCTTC.

The V call is TRBV7-6, the J call TRBJ2-1, with TRBD2 matching 10 bases. Germline V lookup: CDR1 SGHVS, CDR2 FNYEAQ. With 3 bases clipped from V and 2 bases from J, the junction kept 1 base outside the gene matches. This CDR3 has 15 amino acids. The DNA for the CDR3 is TGTGCCAGCAGCTTGAGCGGGAGGGCCTACAATGAGCAGTTCTTC. It specifies CASSLSGRAYNEQFF.

This sequence joins TRBV29-1 and TRBJ2-2; possibly TRBD1 for D (5 bases). The V and J ends lost 1 base and 6 bases respectively, with 15 bases between them. From germline, CDR1 is SQVTM and CDR2 ANQGSEA. CDR3 length: 15 residues. CDR3 loop: CSVEGLKGKSGELFF. DNA for the CDR3: TGCAGCGTTGAAGGTTTAAAGGGGAAGTCCGGGGAGCTGTTTTTT.

This clone was picked up a small number of times. One end of the junction does not line up with germline, which may come from a read error. The J gene is TRBJ2-7, the V gene TRBV2, with TRBD2 matching over 8 bases. CDR1 is SNHLY, CDR2 FYNNEI, per germline. The CDR3 length is 14 residues. CDR3 nucleotide sequence: TGTGCCAGCACCCCAAGGACTAGCTCCTCCGAGCAGTACTTC. Translating it yields CASTPRTSSSEQYF.

The V gene is TRBV6-5, the J gene TRBJ2-4, with a weak D call TRBD1 (6 bases). The CDR3 sequence is 14 residues long. Per germline, CDR1 MNHEY and CDR2 SVGAGI. V lost 6 bases and J lost 0, with 9 bases in between. CDR3 region: CASRDSPAKNIQYF. In DNA form, the CDR3 reads TGTGCCAGCAGGGACAGTCCAGCCAAAAACATTCAGTACTTC.

This clone was seen only a few times. V gene TRBV10-3 combines with J gene TRBJ2-3, with a possible D match to TRBD2 (5 bases). This CDR3 region has 14 residues. V lost 0 bases to trimming and J lost 2 bases, with 6 bases between them. In germline, CDR1 is ENHRY, CDR2 SYGVKD. CDR3 sequence (DNA): TGTGCCATCAGTGAGTCGGAGGTCACAGATACGCAGTATTTT. It codes for CAISESEVTDTQYF.

This clone has at least ten counts. V and J are TRBV10-3 and TRBJ2-7; 13 bases are shared with TRBD2. Trimming removed 4 bases from V and 7 bases from J; junction bases left unmatched: 7. Germline V gene lookup returns CDR1 ENHRY and CDR2 SYGVKD. This CDR3 comprises 15 residues. The CDR3 reads CAISAGLAGLGEQYF. DNA of the CDR3: TGTGCCATCAGTGCGGGACTAGCGGGATTGGGGGAGCAGTACTTC.

This clone turned up a few times. This chain links TRBV28 with TRBJ1-3; D is perhaps TRBD1 (5 bases). The CDR3 is made up of 15 amino acids. Germline values: CDR1 MDHEN, CDR2 SYDVKM. The V end lost 8 bases, the J end lost 0 bases, and 14 bases lay between the germline ends. The CDR3 reads CASWGDSGSGNTIYF. CDR3 coding DNA: TGTGCCAGCTGGGGGGATTCGGGCTCTGGAAACACCATATATTTT.

The V gene is TRBV12-3 or TRBV12-4, the J gene TRBJ1-5, with 9 bases that match TRBD1. With 6 bases clipped from V and 10 bases from J, the junction kept 7 bases outside the gene matches. The CDR3 runs to 13 residues. CDR3: CASRGQGLQPQHF. CDR3 DNA: TGTGCCAGCAGGGGACAGGGCCTTCAACCCCAGCATTTT.

The J gene is TRBJ1-4, the V gene TRBV28, with 8 bases fitting TRBD1. Looked up from germline, CDR1 is MDHEN and CDR2 is SYDVKM. The CDR3 is 16 residues long. Trimming cost V 2 bases and J 7 bases; bases outside gene matches: 9. CDR3 in amino acids: CASSLTRTGILEKLFF. The CDR3, as DNA: TGTGCCAGCAGTTTAACGCGGACAGGGATTCTTGAAAAACTGTTTTTT.

The CDR3 nucleotides are TGTGCCAGCAGCCCCCAAGGGCCAGGGGGCAATTCACCCCTCCACTTT. Its translation: CASSPQGPGGNSPLHF. V usage is TRBV5-5 and J usage is TRBJ1-6, with 8 bases fitting TRBD1. The CDR3 runs to 16 residues. In germline, CDR1 is SGHKS, CDR2 YYEKEE (reference sequence). The ends lost 4 bases at V and 7 bases at J; junction bases unmatched: 10.

The chain couples TRBV7-9 to TRBJ2-2; a weak D match, TRBD2 (5 bases). Trimming left V 0 bases short and J 7 bases short, with 6 bases between. The CDR3 has 13 amino acids. Germline values: CDR1 SEHNR, CDR2 FQNEAQ (reference sequence). In DNA form, the CDR3 reads TGTGCCAGCAGCTTAGCACGGGGCGGGGAGCTGTTTTTT. Translated: CASSLARGGELFF. The variable domain in full, with the rest retrieved from reference TRBV7-9 and TRBJ2-2, is DTGVSQNPRHKITKRGQNVTFRCDPISEHNRLYWYRQTLGQGPEFLTYFQNEAQLEKSRLLSDRFSAERPKGSFSTLEIQRTEQGDSAMYLCASSLARGGELFFGEGSRLTVL.

Here the CDR3 DNA reads TGTGCCAGCAGCTCCGGGACTAGCGGGTATTTCTCCTACGAGCAGTACTTC. Amino acid sequence: CASSSGTSGYFSYEQYF. The genes are TRBV13 and TRBJ2-7, with 12 positions matching TRBD2. The V gene's germline CDR1 is PRHDT and CDR2 FYEKMQ (reference sequence). Trimming at V came to 4 bases and at J to 0 bases, leaving 7 bases not matched to a gene. The CDR3 contains 17 residues.